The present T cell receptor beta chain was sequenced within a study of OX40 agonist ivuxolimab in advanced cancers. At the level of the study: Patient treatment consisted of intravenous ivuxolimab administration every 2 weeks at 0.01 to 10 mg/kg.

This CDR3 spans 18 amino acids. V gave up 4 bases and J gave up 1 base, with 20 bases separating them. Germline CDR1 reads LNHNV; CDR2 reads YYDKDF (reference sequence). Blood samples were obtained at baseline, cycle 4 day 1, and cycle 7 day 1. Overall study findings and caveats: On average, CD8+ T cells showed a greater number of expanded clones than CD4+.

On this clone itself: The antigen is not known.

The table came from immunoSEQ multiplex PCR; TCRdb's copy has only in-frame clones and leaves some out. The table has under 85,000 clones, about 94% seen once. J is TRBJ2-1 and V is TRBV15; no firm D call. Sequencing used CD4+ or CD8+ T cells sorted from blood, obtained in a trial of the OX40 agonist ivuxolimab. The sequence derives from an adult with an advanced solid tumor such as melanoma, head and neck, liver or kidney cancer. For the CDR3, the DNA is TGTGCCACCAGCACTTTAAACATCCCCGGGTTTTCCTACAATGAGCAGTTCTTC. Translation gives CATSTLNIPGFSYNEQFF.